These 9 T cell receptor beta chains share one sample of origin, sequenced in a study of shared clonotypes between healthy human individuals. The table came from immunoSEQ multiplex PCR; TCRdb's copy has only in-frame clones and leaves some out. The data contain under 2,500,000 clones, almost 96% of them singletons. The sequencing sample was made of naive CD4+ T cells sorted from blood. Stated subset: CD45RA+ positively selected. Receptors originate from a man between 18 and 35 years old in good health.

V gene TRBV5-1 combines with J gene TRBJ2-5; 9 nucleotides align to TRBD1. The CDR3 extends over 16 amino acids. Trimming at V came to 4 bases and at J to 0 bases, leaving 7 bases not matched to a gene. Germline V gives CDR1 SGHRS, CDR2 YFSETQ. CDR3 sequence: CASSQGGQGYQETQYF. CDR3 bases: TGCGCCAGCAGCCAAGGGGGACAGGGTTACCAAGAGACCCAGTACTTC.

The rearrangement uses TRBV5-4 and TRBJ2-7; D unclear. Trimming removed 3 bases from V and 0 bases from J, with 13 bases in between. Germline V gene sequence: CDR1 SGHNT, CDR2 YYREEE (reference sequence). This CDR3 has 15 amino acids. The CDR3 sequence is CASSSGGGFSYEQYF. DNA of the CDR3: TGTGCCAGCAGCTCTGGCGGCGGCTTCTCCTACGAGCAGTACTTC.

The chain has TRBV15 and TRBJ2-2; D might be TRBD1 or TRBD2, each matching 5 bases. V was trimmed by 0 bases and J by 4 bases, leaving 18 bases between them. The CDR3 is made up of 18 amino acids. Germline V lookup: CDR1 LNHNV, CDR2 YYDKDF (reference sequence). The CDR3 DNA reads TGTGCCACCAGCAGAGAGCAGAGATCAGGGACCTCCACCGGGGAGCTGTTTTTT. Translated: CATSREQRSGTSTGELFF.

J is TRBJ1-1 and V is TRBV11-2; possibly TRBD1 for D (5 bases). V was clipped by 5 bases and J by 4 bases, with 14 bases between them. CDR3 length equals 14 residues. CDR1 SGHAT and CDR2 FQNNGV come from the germline V gene. The DNA for the CDR3 is TGTGCCAGCAGCCCGACAGCTCTGGGCACTGAAGCTTTCTTT. This gives the protein CASSPTALGTEAFF.

The rearrangement joins TRBV7-9 to TRBJ1-6; D call uncertain. This CDR3 contains 15 residues. CDR1 is SEHNR and CDR2 is FQNEAQ in the germline V gene (reference sequence). Trimming pared 2 bases from V and 7 bases from J, leaving 12 bases between. CDR3 DNA sequence: TGTGCCAGCAGCTTATCGGGAAATATAAATTCACCCCTCCACTTT. It codes for CASSLSGNINSPLHF.

With regard to this clone: At the DNA level, this CDR3 is encoded by other sequences in the same sample as well. The CDR3 DNA sequence: TGTGCCAGCAGCGTAGGACTAGCGGGAGTCTACGAGCAGTACTTC. Protein sequence: CASSVGLAGVYEQYF. This chain uses TRBV9 with TRBJ2-7; TRBD2 agrees at 12 bases. The CDR3 loop spans 15 amino acids. CDR1 SGDLS and CDR2 YYNGEE come from the germline V gene. Trimming at V came to 0 bases and at J to 3 bases, leaving 1 base not matched to a gene.

The chain employs TRBV5-1 and TRBJ2-2; tentatively, D is TRBD1 (5 bases). Looked up from germline, CDR1 is SGHRS and CDR2 is YFSETQ. V was pared by 4 bases and J by 6 bases, with 13 bases between. The length of the CDR3 is 14 residues. The CDR3 loop reads CASSIDSFPGELFF. CDR3 sequence (DNA): TGCGCCAGCAGCATCGACAGCTTTCCCGGGGAGCTGTTTTTT.

This clone was detected only once. J is TRBJ2-2 and V is TRBV7-9, with TRBD1 matching over 7 bases. This CDR3 region has 15 residues. The germline V gene encodes CDR1 SEHNR and CDR2 FQNEAQ (reference sequence). V was pared by 3 bases and J by 6 bases, with 7 bases of the junction left unmatched. CDR3: CASSFSNRGAGELFF. CDR3 bases: TGTGCCAGCAGCTTTAGTAACAGGGGAGCCGGGGAGCTGTTTTTT.

The V call is TRBV5-4, the J call TRBJ1-4; 7 bases fit TRBD1. J was trimmed by 4 bases and V by 2 bases; bases with no gene match: 5. Looked up from germline, CDR1 is SGHNT and CDR2 is YYREEE (reference sequence). This CDR3 comprises 15 residues. CDR3 sequence: CASSFSGQINEKLFF. The CDR3 region has the DNA TGTGCCAGCAGCTTTTCGGGACAGATTAATGAAAAACTGTTTTTT.